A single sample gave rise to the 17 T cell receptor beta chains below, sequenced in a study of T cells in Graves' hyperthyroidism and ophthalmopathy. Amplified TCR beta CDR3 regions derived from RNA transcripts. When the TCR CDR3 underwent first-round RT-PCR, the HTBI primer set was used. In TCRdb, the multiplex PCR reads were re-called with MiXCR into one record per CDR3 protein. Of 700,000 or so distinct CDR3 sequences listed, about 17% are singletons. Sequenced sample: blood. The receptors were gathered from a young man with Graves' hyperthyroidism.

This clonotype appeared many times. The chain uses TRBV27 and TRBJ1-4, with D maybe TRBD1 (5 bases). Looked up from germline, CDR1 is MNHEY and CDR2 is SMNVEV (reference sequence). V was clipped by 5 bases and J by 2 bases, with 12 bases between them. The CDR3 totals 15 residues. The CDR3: CASSLQGVTNEKLFF. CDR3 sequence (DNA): TGTGCCAGCAGTCTGCAGGGTGTTACTAATGAAAAACTGTTTTTT.

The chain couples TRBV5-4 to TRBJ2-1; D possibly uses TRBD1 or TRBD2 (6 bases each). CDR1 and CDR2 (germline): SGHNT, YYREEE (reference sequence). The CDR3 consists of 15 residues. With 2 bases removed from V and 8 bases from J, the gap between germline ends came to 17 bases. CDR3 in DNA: TGTGCCAGCAGCTTAAGGGGGGCTGGAGGGGATGAGCAGTTCTTC. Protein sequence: CASSLRGAGGDEQFF.

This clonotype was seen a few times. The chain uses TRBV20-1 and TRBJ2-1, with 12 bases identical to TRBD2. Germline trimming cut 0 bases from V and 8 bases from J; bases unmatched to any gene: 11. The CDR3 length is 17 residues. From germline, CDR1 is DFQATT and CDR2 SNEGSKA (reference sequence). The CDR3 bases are TGCAGTGCTAGAGATCACGCTAGCGGGAGGGCCGCCGATGAGCAGTTCTTC. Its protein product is CSARDHASGRAADEQFF.

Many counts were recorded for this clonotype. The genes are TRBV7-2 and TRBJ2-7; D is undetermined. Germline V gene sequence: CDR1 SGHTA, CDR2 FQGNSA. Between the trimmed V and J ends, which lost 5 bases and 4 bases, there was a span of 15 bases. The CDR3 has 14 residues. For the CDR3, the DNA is TGTGCCAGCAGCCCCCGCCCCCTAGTTTACGAGCAGTACTTC. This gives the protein CASSPRPLVYEQYF.

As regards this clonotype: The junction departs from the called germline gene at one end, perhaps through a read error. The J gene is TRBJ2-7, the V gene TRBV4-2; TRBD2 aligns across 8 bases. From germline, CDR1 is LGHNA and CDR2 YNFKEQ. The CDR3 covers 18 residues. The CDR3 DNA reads TGTGCCAGCAGCCAAGATAACGGTGCGGGAGGACCCTCCGACGAGCAGTACTTC. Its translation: CASSQDNGAGGPSDEQYF.

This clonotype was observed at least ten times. This CDR3 reads CSVASGTGSYEQYF. The CDR3 DNA reads TGCAGCGTTGCATCCGGGACGGGCTCCTACGAGCAGTACTTC. The chain links TRBV29-1 to TRBJ2-7; D assignment may be TRBD1 or TRBD2 (5 bases each). The CDR3 spans 14 residues. The V gene's germline CDR1 is SQVTM and CDR2 ANQGSEA. Trimming cost V 4 bases and J 0 bases, with 13 bases left between them.

CDR3 residues: CAVGLAGATDTQYF. The CDR3 DNA sequence: TGTGCCGTTGGACTAGCGGGAGCCACAGATACGCAGTATTTT. The chain is built from TRBV27 and TRBJ2-3; 13 bases are a match to TRBD2. Germline CDR1 is MNHEY and CDR2 is SMNVEV (reference sequence). The CDR3 totals 14 residues. J was trimmed by 2 bases and V by 11 bases; bases with no gene match: 4.

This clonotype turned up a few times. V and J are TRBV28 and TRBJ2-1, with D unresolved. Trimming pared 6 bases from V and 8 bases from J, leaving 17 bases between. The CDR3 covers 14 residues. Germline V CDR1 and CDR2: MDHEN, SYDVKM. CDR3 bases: TGTGCCAGCAGCCCTGACACCGTGGACGATGAGCAGTTCTTC. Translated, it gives CASSPDTVDDEQFF. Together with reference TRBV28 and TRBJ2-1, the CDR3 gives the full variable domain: DVKVTQSSRYLVKRTGEKVFLECVQDMDHENMFWYRQDPGLGLRLIYFSYDVKMKEKGDIPEGYSVSREKKERFSLILESASTNQTSMYLCASSPDTVDDEQFFGPGTRLTVL.

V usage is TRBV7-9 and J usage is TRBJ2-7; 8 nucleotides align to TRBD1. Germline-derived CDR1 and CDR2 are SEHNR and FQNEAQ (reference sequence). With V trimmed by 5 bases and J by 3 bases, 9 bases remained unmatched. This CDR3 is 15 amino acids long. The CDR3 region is CASSAERTGNYEQYF. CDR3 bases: TGTGCCAGCAGCGCAGAACGGACAGGGAACTACGAGCAGTACTTC.

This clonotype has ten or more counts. CDR3 region: CAGTGVSYNEQFF. The CDR3 DNA follows: TGTGCCGGCACAGGGGTCTCCTACAATGAGCAGTTCTTC. This rearrangement joins TRBV30 to TRBJ2-1; 7 bases are a match to TRBD1. Germline loops: CDR1 GTSNPN, CDR2 SVGIG (reference sequence). The CDR3 consists of 13 residues. Trimming took 8 bases from V and 0 from J; bases not matched to a gene: 4.

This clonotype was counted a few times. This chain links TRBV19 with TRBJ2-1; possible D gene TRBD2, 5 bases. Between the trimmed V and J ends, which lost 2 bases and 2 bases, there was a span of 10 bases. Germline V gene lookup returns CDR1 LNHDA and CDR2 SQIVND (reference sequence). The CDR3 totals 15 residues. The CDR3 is CASSIRVEAYNEQFF. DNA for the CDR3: TGTGCCAGTAGTATAAGGGTGGAGGCCTACAATGAGCAGTTCTTC.

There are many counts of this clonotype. CDR3 DNA sequence: TGTGCCAGCAGCTTAGAGGTGGGAGAAGAGACCCAGTACTTC. Its translation is CASSLEVGEETQYF. V and J are TRBV7-2 and TRBJ2-5; TRBD2 might be the D (5 bases). This CDR3 is 14 amino acids long. CDR1 SGHTA and CDR2 FQGNSA come from the germline V gene. With 1 base removed from V and 3 bases from J, the gap between germline ends came to 9 bases.

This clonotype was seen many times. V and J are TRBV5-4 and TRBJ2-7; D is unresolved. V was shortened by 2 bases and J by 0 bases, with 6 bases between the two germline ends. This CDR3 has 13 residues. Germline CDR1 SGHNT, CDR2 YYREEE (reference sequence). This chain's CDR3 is CASSLPPSYEQYF. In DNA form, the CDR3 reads TGTGCCAGCAGCTTACCACCCTCCTACGAGCAGTACTTC.

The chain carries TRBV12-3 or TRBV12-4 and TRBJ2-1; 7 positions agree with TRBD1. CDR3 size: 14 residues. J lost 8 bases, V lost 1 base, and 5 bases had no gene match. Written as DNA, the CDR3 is TGTGCCAGCAGTTTAGGGTATACAGGGGATGAGCAGTTCTTC. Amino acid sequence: CASSLGYTGDEQFF.

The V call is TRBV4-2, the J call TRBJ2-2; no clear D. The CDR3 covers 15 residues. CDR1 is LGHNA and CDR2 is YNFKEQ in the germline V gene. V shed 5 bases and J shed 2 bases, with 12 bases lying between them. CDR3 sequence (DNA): TGTGCCAGCAGCAGCGCGGACCTCAACACCGGGGAGCTGTTTTTT. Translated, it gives CASSSADLNTGELFF.

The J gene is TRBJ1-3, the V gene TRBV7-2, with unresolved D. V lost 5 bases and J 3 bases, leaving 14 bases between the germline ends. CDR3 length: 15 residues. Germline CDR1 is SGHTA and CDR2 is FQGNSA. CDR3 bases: TGTGCCAGCAGCCATGACCCGGGGATTGGAAACACCATATATTTT. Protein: CASSHDPGIGNTIYF.

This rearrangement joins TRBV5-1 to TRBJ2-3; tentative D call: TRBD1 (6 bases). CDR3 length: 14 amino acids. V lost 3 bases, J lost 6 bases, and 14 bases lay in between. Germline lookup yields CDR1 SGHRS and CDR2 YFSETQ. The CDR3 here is CASSSTGLGDTQYF. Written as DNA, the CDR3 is TGCGCCAGCAGCTCGACAGGACTTGGGGATACGCAGTATTTT.